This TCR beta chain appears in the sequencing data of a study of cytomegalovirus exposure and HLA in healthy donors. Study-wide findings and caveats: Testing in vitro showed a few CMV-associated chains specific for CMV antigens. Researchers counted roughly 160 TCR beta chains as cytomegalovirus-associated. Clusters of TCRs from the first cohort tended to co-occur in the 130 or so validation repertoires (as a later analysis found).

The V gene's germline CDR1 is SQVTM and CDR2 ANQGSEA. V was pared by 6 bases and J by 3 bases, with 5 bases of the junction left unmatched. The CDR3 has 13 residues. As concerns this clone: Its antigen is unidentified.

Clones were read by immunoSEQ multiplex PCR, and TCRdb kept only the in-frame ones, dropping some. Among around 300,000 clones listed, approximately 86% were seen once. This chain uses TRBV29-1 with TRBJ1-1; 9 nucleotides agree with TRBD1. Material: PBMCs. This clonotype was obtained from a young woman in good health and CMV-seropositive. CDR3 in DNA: TGCAGCGTACGAGGACAGGGGTACACTGAAGCTTTCTTT. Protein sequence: CSVRGQGYTEAFF. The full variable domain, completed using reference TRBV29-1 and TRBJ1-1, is SAVISQKPSRDICQRGTSLTIQCQVDSQVTMMFWYRQQPGQSLTLIATANQGSEATYESGFVIDKFPISRPNLTFSTLTVSNMSPEDSSIYLCSVRGQGYTEAFFGQGTRLTVV.